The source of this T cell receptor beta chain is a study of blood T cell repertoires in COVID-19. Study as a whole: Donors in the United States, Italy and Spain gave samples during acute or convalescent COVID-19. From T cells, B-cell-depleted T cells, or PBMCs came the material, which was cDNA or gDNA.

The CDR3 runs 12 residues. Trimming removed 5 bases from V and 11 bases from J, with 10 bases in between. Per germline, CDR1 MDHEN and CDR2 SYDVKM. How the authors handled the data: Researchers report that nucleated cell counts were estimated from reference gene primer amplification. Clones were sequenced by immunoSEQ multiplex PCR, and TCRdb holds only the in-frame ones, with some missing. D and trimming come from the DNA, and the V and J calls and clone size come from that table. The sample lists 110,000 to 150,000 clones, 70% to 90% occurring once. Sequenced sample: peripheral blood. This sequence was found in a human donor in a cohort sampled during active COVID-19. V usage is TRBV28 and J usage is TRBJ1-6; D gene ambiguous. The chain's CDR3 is CASSTVQAPLHF. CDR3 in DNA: TGTGCCAGCAGTACCGTTCAGGCACCCCTCCACTTT.